Presented here are 16 T cell receptor beta chains from one specimen sequenced in a study of human T cells and chemical hapten exposure. From the RACE reads, TCRdb called clonotypes with MiXCR, one entry per CDR3 protein. The sample has about 80,000 distinct CDR3 sequences; about a tenth are singletons. Regarding time point: patch test 1, 2 weeks after DPC sensitization. Treatment described: therapeutic diphenylcyclopropenone sensitization with weekly scalp DPC. Here the sequenced sample was whole blood, taken in connection with sensitization to the hapten diphenylcyclopropenone (DPC). The receptors were sampled from a woman aged 50 to 65 with alopecia areata. Some clones in this sample may be carry-over from other donors' samples.

Only a few counts were recorded for this clonotype. DNA for the CDR3: TGTGCCAGCAGCGTAGCTACGACAGGATACAGCTCTGGAAACACCATATATTTT. It translates to CASSVATTGYSSGNTIYF. This sequence joins TRBV9 and TRBJ1-3; a weak D match, TRBD1 (6 bases). Per germline, CDR1 SGDLS and CDR2 YYNGEE. With 0 bases removed from V and 0 bases from J, the gap between germline ends came to 16 bases. This CDR3 has 18 residues.

The CDR3 is CASSPRTGGGTGELFF. CDR3 DNA sequence: TGTGCCAGCAGCCCCAGGACAGGGGGCGGCACCGGGGAGCTGTTTTTT. The V gene is TRBV12-3 or TRBV12-4, the J gene TRBJ2-2; TRBD1 agrees at 11 bases. J was trimmed by 4 bases and V by 6 bases; bases with no gene match: 7. There are 16 residues in the CDR3.

This clonotype showed up just a few times. The chain couples TRBV28 to TRBJ2-3, with D maybe TRBD1 (5 bases). Germline CDR1 and CDR2: MDHEN and SYDVKM. This CDR3 region has 12 residues. Trimming removed 3 bases at V and 8 bases at J, with 9 bases between. The chain's CDR3 is CASSFGRGTQYF. CDR3 in DNA: TGTGCCAGCAGTTTTGGAAGGGGTACGCAGTATTTT.

This chain connects TRBV20-1 to TRBJ2-3; TRBD2 is a possible D gene (6 bases). The germline V and J ends were trimmed by 8 bases and 0 bases, with 9 bases remaining between them. The CDR3 is made up of 12 amino acids. CDR1 and CDR2 from the germline V gene are DFQATT and SNEGSKA (reference sequence). The DNA of the CDR3 is TGCAGTACGGGACTTAGCACAGATACGCAGTATTTT. Its protein is CSTGLSTDTQYF.

This clonotype appeared a few times. This chain joins TRBV12-3 or TRBV12-4 and TRBJ2-5; 13 nucleotides match TRBD2. The trim removed 6 bases at V and 3 bases at J, leaving 4 bases unmatched. The CDR3 covers 15 residues. CDR3 bases: TGTGCCAGCAGCAGGACTAGCGGGGGCGAAGAGACCCAGTACTTC. Translated: CASSRTSGGEETQYF.

V is TRBV2 and J is TRBJ2-2, with a weak D call TRBD1 (6 bases). Germline V gene data show CDR1 as SNHLY and CDR2 as FYNNEI. With 6 bases removed from V and 0 bases from J, the gap between germline ends came to 11 bases. This CDR3 has 15 residues. The CDR3 sequence: CASSEQGSNTGELFF. DNA for the CDR3: TGTGCCAGCAGCGAACAGGGTTCGAACACCGGGGAGCTGTTTTTT.

V is TRBV30 and J is TRBJ2-1; 14 bases are shared with TRBD2. This CDR3 region has 17 residues. Germline V CDR1 and CDR2: GTSNPN, SVGIG (reference sequence). After removal of 5 bases from V and 2 bases from J, the junction contained 8 bases not matched to a gene. CDR3: CAWGRLAGGSTYNEQFF. The CDR3 coding sequence is TGTGCCTGGGGGAGACTAGCGGGAGGGTCGACCTACAATGAGCAGTTCTTC.

V is TRBV7-2 and J is TRBJ2-1; TRBD2 aligns across 7 bases. CDR3 length: 17 residues. Per germline, CDR1 SGHTA and CDR2 FQGNSA. Germline trimming cut 1 base from V and 7 bases from J; bases unmatched to any gene: 13. The CDR3 region has the DNA TGTGCCAGCAGCTTAGAGCTTTGGGCGGGAGCCAGTAATGAGCAGTTCTTC. Translating it yields CASSLELWAGASNEQFF.

The rearrangement joins TRBV7-9 to TRBJ1-2, with 8 bases that match TRBD1. The ends lost 5 bases at V and 7 bases at J; junction bases unmatched: 9. The CDR3 extends over 14 amino acids. Germline CDR1 is SEHNR and CDR2 is FQNEAQ (reference sequence). CDR3 coding DNA: TGTGCCAGCAGCCACCCGGACAGGGCGGGTGGCTACACCTTC. This gives the protein CASSHPDRAGGYTF.

This clonotype was observed many times. The chain joins TRBV11-2 to TRBJ2-1, with D possibly being TRBD1 (6 bases). The CDR3 is 16 amino acids. CDR1 and CDR2 from the germline V gene are SGHAT and FQNNGV. V was cut by 1 base and J by 6 bases, with 16 bases left in between. This CDR3 is CASSLGTAGTTNEQFF. CDR3 coding DNA: TGTGCCAGCAGCTTAGGGACAGCCGGCACCACCAATGAGCAGTTCTTC.

This clonotype was recorded at least ten times. This chain links TRBV21-1 with TRBJ1-1. TRBV21-1 is termed a pseudogene. The CDR3 runs 13 residues. The CDR3 region is CASSNGSDTEAFF. The CDR3 coding sequence is TGTGCCAGCAGCAATGGGTCAGACACTGAAGCTTTCTTT.

V usage is TRBV12-3 or TRBV12-4 and J usage is TRBJ1-2; D gene unclear. The CDR3 loop spans 13 amino acids. V lost 5 bases and J lost 6, with 13 bases in between. The CDR3 is CASSIPRSNGYTF. In DNA form, the CDR3 reads TGTGCCAGCAGTATACCACGTTCTAATGGCTACACCTTC.

This clonotype has just a few counts. The chain employs TRBV7-2 and TRBJ2-7; 15 nucleotides match TRBD2. The CDR3 loop spans 16 amino acids. Germline trimming cut 3 bases from V and 5 bases from J; bases unmatched to any gene: 5. Per the germline V gene, CDR1 is SGHTA and CDR2 is FQGNSA. DNA for the CDR3: TGTGCCAGCAGCTTGGGGGGGACTAGCGGGAGGAACGAGCAGTACTTC. Translating gives CASSLGGTSGRNEQYF.

This clonotype has ten or more counts. The rearrangement joins TRBV6-1 to TRBJ2-7; D gene unclear. Trimming left V 4 bases short and J 2 bases short, with 9 bases between. This CDR3 has 13 amino acids. The germline V gene has CDR1 MNHNS and CDR2 SASEGT. The CDR3 coding sequence is TGTGCCAGCAGTGTTGGCGGTCCCTACGAGCAGTACTTC. Translation gives CASSVGGPYEQYF.

The V call is TRBV7-6, the J call TRBJ2-5; 10 nucleotides agree with TRBD1. CDR1 and CDR2 (germline): SGHVS, FNYEAQ. The J segment lost 4 bases and the V segment lost 7 bases, leaving 12 bases of the junction unmatched. The CDR3 sequence is 16 residues long. Here the CDR3 reads CASTPIGQGVGETQYF. CDR3 DNA: TGTGCCAGCACCCCGATCGGACAGGGGGTGGGAGAGACCCAGTACTTC.

This clonotype has at least ten counts. This chain uses TRBV19 with TRBJ2-7; either TRBD1 or TRBD2 may supply D (5 bases each). In germline, CDR1 is LNHDA, CDR2 SQIVND (reference sequence). CDR3 length: 14 amino acids. Trimming left V 10 bases short and J 1 base short, with 17 bases between. The DNA of the CDR3 is TGTGCCAACCCCGGCGTCAGGGAGTCCTACGAGCAGTACTTC. It codes for CANPGVRESYEQYF.